This note documents a single T cell receptor beta chain sequence. This entry comes from a study of cytomegalovirus exposure and HLA in healthy donors. In the PCR, 60 Vbeta and 13 Jbeta primers were used. Here immunoSEQ multiplex PCR was the method, and the copy in TCRdb shows in-frame clones only, minus some. The sample has about 40,000 clones, roughly 64% seen once; the top ten hold roughly 18%. Germline V gives CDR1 MGHRA, CDR2 YSYEKL. There are 15 residues in the CDR3. Germline trimming cut 3 bases from V and 5 bases from J; bases unmatched to any gene: 6. V and J are TRBV4-1 and TRBJ1-1; 10 bases align to TRBD1. The clonotype originates from a man aged 45 to 65 in good health and CMV-seropositive. The specimen sequenced was PBMCs. CDR3 region: CASSQYRDRGTEAFF. The CDR3 bases are TGCGCCAGCAGCCAGTACCGGGACAGGGGTACTGAAGCTTTCTTT.